This T cell receptor beta chain was captured in a study of T-cell memory formation after mild COVID-19. Study information: TCR clusters were mostly confined to one donor each.

From germline, CDR1 is MGHRA and CDR2 YSYEKL. The CDR3 contains 14 residues. The V gene end was trimmed by 5 bases and the J gene end by 4 bases; junction bases not matched to a gene: 3. Study results and limitations: Later expanders leaned CD4+, whereas clones that contracted between day 15 and 85 were balanced CD4/CD8.

TCRdb analysed the 5' RACE reads with MiXCR anew, one entry per CDR3 protein. The sample includes roughly 250,000 distinct CDR3 sequences, 16% of them seen just once. About this clonotype itself: Its antigen is not known.

J is TRBJ2-3 and V is TRBV4-1, with 10 bases that match TRBD1. The sequence was obtained from a man between 18 and 29 years old who had mild COVID-19 (a few samples of this study predate the infection). Cell type and time point are not known. Sequencing input: PBMCs or a T cell subset sorted from them (not recorded which). The CDR3 here is CASSKDRGSDTQYF. The CDR3 nucleotides are TGCGCCAGCAGCAAGGACAGGGGGTCAGATACGCAGTATTTT.